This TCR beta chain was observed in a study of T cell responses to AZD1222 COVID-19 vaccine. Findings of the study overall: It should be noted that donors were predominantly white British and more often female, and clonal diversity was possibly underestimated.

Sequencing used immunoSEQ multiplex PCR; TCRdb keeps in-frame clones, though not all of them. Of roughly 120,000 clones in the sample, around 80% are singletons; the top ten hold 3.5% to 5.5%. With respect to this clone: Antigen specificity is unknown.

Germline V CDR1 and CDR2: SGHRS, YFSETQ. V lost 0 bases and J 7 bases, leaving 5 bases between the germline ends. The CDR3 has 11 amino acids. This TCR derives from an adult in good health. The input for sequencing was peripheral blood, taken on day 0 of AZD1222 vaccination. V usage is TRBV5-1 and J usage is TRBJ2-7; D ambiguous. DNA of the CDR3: TGCGCCAGCAGCTTGGATCGGGAGCAGTACTTC. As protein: CASSLDREQYF.